One sample yielded the 10 T cell receptor beta chains listed below, sequenced in a study of human T cells and chemical hapten exposure. Noted time point: patch test 2, 6 weeks after DPC sensitization. The treatment is: therapeutic diphenylcyclopropenone sensitization with weekly scalp DPC. A single record per CDR3 protein comes from TCRdb applying MiXCR to the RACE reads. The sample carries 350,000 to 400,000 distinct CDR3 sequences, 6% to 7% recorded once. The specimen comprised whole blood, sampled in connection with sensitization to the hapten diphenylcyclopropenone (DPC). The receptors come from a woman aged 18 to 35 with alopecia areata. Some clones in this sample may be carry-over from other donors' samples.

The chain is built from TRBV18 and TRBJ2-5; perhaps TRBD1 as D (5 bases). CDR3 length equals 15 residues. CDR1 KGHSH and CDR2 LQKENI come from the germline V gene. Trimming removed 3 bases from V and 3 bases from J, with 14 bases in between. CDR3 residues: CASSPSWQGKETQYF. CDR3 DNA: TGTGCCAGCTCACCTTCGTGGCAGGGAAAAGAGACCCAGTACTTC.

This clonotype was seen more than once but under ten times. The CDR3 sequence is CASSLRKGLADNTDTQYF. The CDR3 DNA reads TGTGCCAGCAGCTTGAGAAAGGGTCTAGCGGACAACACAGATACGCAGTATTTT. The V gene is TRBV5-6, the J gene TRBJ2-3, with 7 bases matching TRBD2. This CDR3 has 18 amino acids. Looked up from germline, CDR1 is SGHDT and CDR2 is YYEEEE. The ends lost 1 base at V and 2 bases at J; junction bases unmatched: 13.

This clonotype was counted a few times. The V gene is TRBV4-3, the J gene TRBJ1-2; 7 bases line up with TRBD1. Germline V gives CDR1 LGHNA, CDR2 YSLEER. With 4 bases clipped from V and 4 bases from J, the junction kept 6 bases outside the gene matches. The CDR3 consists of 14 residues. The CDR3 nucleotides read TGCGCCAGCAGCCTAGGGGGCTCGGGCTATGGCTACACCTTC. It codes for CASSLGGSGYGYTF.

This clonotype has only a few counts. CDR3 nucleotide sequence: TGTGCCAGCAGTTTCTTACAGGGGGTCTACGAGCAGTACTTC. Translation gives CASSFLQGVYEQYF. V gene TRBV27 combines with J gene TRBJ2-7, with TRBD1 matching 8 bases. Trimming removed 3 bases from V and 3 bases from J; junction bases left unmatched: 4. Per the germline V gene, CDR1 is MNHEY and CDR2 is SMNVEV (reference sequence). The CDR3 has 14 residues.

The rearrangement uses TRBV5-1 and TRBJ1-4, with D tentatively TRBD1 (5 bases). This CDR3 has 15 residues. The germline V gene has CDR1 SGHRS and CDR2 YFSETQ. Trimming pared 4 bases from V and 5 bases from J, leaving 15 bases between. Here the CDR3 DNA reads TGCGCCAGCAGCCCCGGGGGGTTGAGCAATGAAAAACTGTTTTTT. Translating it yields CASSPGGLSNEKLFF.

The rearrangement links TRBV10-3 to TRBJ1-1, with D unclear. The V and J ends lost 0 bases and 4 bases respectively, with 12 bases between them. The germline V gene encodes CDR1 ENHRY and CDR2 SYGVKD. The CDR3 has 15 amino acids. CDR3 amino acids: CAISESGLRTTEAFF. DNA of the CDR3: TGTGCCATCAGTGAGTCTGGGCTCCGAACCACTGAAGCTTTCTTT.

Many counts were recorded for this clonotype. The chain has TRBV10-3 and TRBJ1-4; TRBD1 matches at 8 bases. This CDR3 contains 12 residues. Germline V gene data show CDR1 as ENHRY and CDR2 as SYGVKD. J gave up 6 bases and V 8 bases, and 2 bases lay outside the gene matches. In DNA, the CDR3 is TGTGCCATCCAGGGGGCGGATGAAAAACTGTTTTTT. This translates into CAIQGADEKLFF.

There are a few counts of this clonotype. The CDR3 protein is CATGTVGASQPQHF. The CDR3 nucleotides are TGTGCCACCGGGACAGTCGGGGCCTCTCAGCCCCAGCATTTT. The chain has TRBV10-3 and TRBJ1-5, with 7 nucleotides matching TRBD1. The ends lost 10 bases at V and 6 bases at J; junction bases unmatched: 12. The germline V gene has CDR1 ENHRY and CDR2 SYGVKD. This CDR3 has 14 residues.

The table lists this clonotype with many counts. The V call is TRBV11-2, the J call TRBJ2-3; 7 nucleotides match TRBD1. Germline CDR1 reads SGHAT; CDR2 reads FQNNGV. The CDR3 sequence is 13 residues long. The ends lost 6 bases at V and 4 bases at J; junction bases unmatched: 4. CDR3 bases: TGTGCCAGCAGTTCTACAGGGGCAGATACGCAGTATTTT. It translates to CASSSTGADTQYF.

J is TRBJ2-3 and V is TRBV2, with D perhaps matching TRBD2 (5 bases). The CDR3 is 14 amino acids. V was pared by 4 bases and J by 5 bases, with 13 bases between. The germline gives CDR1 SNHLY, CDR2 FYNNEI. The CDR3 DNA reads as TGTGCCAGCAGTGCCCCCGGGGTTGGAGATACGCAGTATTTT. Protein: CASSAPGVGDTQYF.